This T cell receptor beta chain is from a study of CD8+CD57+ T cells in acquired aplastic anemia. On the study more broadly: DNA per sorted CD4+ or CD8+ sample ranged roughly 0.19 to 30 ug, averaging roughly 3.2 ug. Healthy donors averaged roughly 11 million reads for CD4+ cells.

With respect to this clonotype: Its antigen is unknown.

It was genomic DNA that served as the template for profiling TCR beta VDJ and CDR3. TCRdb re-derived calls from the reads in MiXCR, one entry per CDR3 protein. The sample has about 210,000 distinct CDR3 sequences, roughly 55% seen once. Study-wide findings and caveats: CD8+ Simpson's diversity did not differ significantly between patients and controls. Patients had roughly 31 CD8+ CDR3 sequences in common with controls (the shared set).

The sample taken for sequencing was sorted CD4+, CD8+, or CD8+CD57+ T cells (not recorded which) from PBMCs. The receptor was isolated from a human donor in good health.

The CDR3 region has the DNA TGCAGCGTTGAAGATGCTACAGGGTATGATAACTATGGCTACACCTTC. As protein: CSVEDATGYDNYGYTF. This sequence joins TRBV29-1 and TRBJ1-2; D perhaps matches TRBD1 (6 bases). The CDR3 contains 16 residues. Deletions cut 0 bases from V and 1 base from J, with 15 bases between. The germline V gene encodes CDR1 SQVTM and CDR2 ANQGSEA.